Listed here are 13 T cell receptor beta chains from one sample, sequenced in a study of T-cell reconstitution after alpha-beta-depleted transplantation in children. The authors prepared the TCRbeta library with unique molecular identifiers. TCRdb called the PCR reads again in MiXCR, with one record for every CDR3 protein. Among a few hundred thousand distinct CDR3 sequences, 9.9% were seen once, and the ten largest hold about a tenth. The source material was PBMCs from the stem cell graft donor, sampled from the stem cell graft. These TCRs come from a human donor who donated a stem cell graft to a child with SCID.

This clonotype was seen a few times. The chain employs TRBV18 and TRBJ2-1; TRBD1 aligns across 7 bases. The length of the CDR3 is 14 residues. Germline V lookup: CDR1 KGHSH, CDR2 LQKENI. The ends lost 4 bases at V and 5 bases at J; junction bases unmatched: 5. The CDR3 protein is CASSLQGSDNEQFF. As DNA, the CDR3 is TGTGCCAGCTCACTACAGGGGTCCGACAATGAGCAGTTCTTC.

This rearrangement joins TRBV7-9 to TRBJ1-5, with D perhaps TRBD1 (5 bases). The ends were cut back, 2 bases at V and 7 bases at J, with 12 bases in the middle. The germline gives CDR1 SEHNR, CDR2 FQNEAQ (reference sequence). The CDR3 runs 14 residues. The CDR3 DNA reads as TGTGCCAGCAGCTTAAATGGGGGGGAGCAGCCCCAGCATTTT. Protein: CASSLNGGEQPQHF.

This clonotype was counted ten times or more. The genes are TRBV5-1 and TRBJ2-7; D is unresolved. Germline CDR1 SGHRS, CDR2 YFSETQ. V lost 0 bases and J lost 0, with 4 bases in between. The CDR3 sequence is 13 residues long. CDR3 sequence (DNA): TGCGCCAGCAGCTTGGACAACTCCTACGAGCAGTACTTC. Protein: CASSLDNSYEQYF.

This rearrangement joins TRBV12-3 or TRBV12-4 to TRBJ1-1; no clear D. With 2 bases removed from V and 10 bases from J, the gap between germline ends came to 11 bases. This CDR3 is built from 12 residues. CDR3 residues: CASSLRATTAFF. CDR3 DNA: TGTGCCAGCAGTTTAAGGGCAACCACAGCTTTCTTT.

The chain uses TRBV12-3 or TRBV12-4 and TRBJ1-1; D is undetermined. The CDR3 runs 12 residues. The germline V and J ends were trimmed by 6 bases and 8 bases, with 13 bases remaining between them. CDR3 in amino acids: CASSTIGAEAFF. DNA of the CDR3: TGTGCCAGCAGCACCATAGGAGCCGAAGCTTTCTTT.

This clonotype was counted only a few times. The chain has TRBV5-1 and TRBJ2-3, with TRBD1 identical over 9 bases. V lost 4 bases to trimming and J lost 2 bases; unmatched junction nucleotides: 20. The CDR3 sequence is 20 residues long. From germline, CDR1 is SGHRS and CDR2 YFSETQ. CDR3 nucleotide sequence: TGCGCCAGCAGCGGGGCCGGGACAGGGAGAGTTGGTGGGCACACAGATACGCAGTATTTT. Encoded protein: CASSGAGTGRVGGHTDTQYF.

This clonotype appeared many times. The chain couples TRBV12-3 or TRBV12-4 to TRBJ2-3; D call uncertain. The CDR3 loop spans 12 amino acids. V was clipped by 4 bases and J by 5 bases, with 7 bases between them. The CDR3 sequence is CASSYRGDTQYF. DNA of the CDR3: TGTGCCAGCAGTTACCGAGGAGATACGCAGTATTTT.

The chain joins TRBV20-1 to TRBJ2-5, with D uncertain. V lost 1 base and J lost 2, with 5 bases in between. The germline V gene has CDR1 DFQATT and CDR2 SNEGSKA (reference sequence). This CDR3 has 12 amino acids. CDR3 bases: TGCAGTGCTAGAGTACCACAAGAGACCCAGTACTTC. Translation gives CSARVPQETQYF.

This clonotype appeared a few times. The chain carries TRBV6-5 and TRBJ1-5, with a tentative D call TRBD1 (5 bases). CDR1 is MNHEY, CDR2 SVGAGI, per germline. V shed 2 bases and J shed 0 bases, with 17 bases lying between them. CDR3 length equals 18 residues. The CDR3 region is CASSYPPDRLRSNQPQHF. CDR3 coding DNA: TGTGCCAGCAGTTACCCTCCCGACAGACTGCGTAGCAATCAGCCCCAGCATTTT.

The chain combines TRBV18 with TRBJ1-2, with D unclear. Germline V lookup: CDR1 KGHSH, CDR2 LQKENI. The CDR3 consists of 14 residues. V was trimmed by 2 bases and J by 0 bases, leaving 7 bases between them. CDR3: CASSPGVANYGYTF. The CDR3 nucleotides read TGTGCCAGCTCACCAGGGGTGGCTAACTATGGCTACACCTTC.

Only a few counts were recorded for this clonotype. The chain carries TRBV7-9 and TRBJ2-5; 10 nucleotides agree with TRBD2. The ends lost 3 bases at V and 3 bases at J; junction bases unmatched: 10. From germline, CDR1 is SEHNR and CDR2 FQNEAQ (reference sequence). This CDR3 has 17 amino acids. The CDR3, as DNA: TGTGCCAGCAGCTTTGGTTTCCCGGGACTAGCGAAAGAGACCCAGTACTTC. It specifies CASSFGFPGLAKETQYF.

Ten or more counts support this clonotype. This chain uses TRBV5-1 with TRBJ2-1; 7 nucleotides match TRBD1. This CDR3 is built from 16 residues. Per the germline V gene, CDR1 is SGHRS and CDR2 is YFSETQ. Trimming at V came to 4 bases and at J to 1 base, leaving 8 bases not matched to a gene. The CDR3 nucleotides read TGCGCCAGCAGCCCTTCAGGGACAGTTTCCTACAATGAGCAGTTCTTC. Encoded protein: CASSPSGTVSYNEQFF.

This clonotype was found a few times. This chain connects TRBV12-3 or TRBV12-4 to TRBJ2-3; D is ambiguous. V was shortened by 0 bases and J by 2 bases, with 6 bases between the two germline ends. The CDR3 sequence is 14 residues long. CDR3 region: CASSLAGFTDTQYF. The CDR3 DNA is TGTGCCAGCAGTTTAGCGGGTTTCACAGATACGCAGTATTTT.